These 10 T cell receptor beta chains share one sample of origin, sequenced in a study of control samples from healthy donors and cancer patients. Some clones are missing from TCRdb's copy, which holds only in-frame ones; the method was immunoSEQ multiplex PCR. In the table there are approximately 100,000 clones, around 80% of which are singletons. The sequenced material came from blood. All receptors come from a man in his sixties in good health.

For this clone: Other DNA sequences in the sample encode the same CDR3. The chain carries TRBV6-5 and TRBJ2-5; tentatively, D is TRBD2 (5 bases). Germline lookup yields CDR1 MNHEY and CDR2 SVGAGI. With 0 bases removed from V and 4 bases from J, the gap between germline ends came to 9 bases. This CDR3 contains 14 residues. CDR3 residues: CASSYSGGRETQYF. The CDR3 nucleotides read TGTGCCAGCAGTTACTCAGGCGGGCGAGAGACCCAGTACTTC.

CDR3 in amino acids: CASSLGFVVPDTQYF. CDR3 sequence (DNA): TGTGCCAGCAGCTTAGGTTTTGTGGTCCCAGATACGCAGTATTTT. The chain uses TRBV7-2 and TRBJ2-3, with no clear D. In germline, CDR1 is SGHTA, CDR2 FQGNSA. Trimming took 1 base from V and 4 from J, leaving 12 bases between them. The CDR3 contains 15 residues.

The gene calls are TRBV27 and TRBJ2-6, with 7 bases matching TRBD1. This CDR3 is built from 17 residues. CDR1 and CDR2 from the germline V gene are MNHEY and SMNVEV (reference sequence). V lost 4 bases, J lost 0 bases, and 6 bases stayed unmatched. The CDR3 sequence is CASSSVQGSSGANVLTF. CDR3 nucleotide sequence: TGTGCCAGCAGTTCCGTACAGGGGAGCTCTGGGGCCAACGTCCTGACTTTC.

The sample holds one count of this clone. This chain connects TRBV3-1 (or the pseudogene TRBV3-2) to TRBJ1-2, with a tentative D call TRBD1 (5 bases). Trimming removed 1 base from V and 6 bases from J, with 12 bases in between. The CDR3 consists of 14 residues. Germline V gene data show CDR1 as LGHDT and CDR2 as YNNKEL (reference sequence). DNA for the CDR3: TGTGCCAGCAGCCAAGGACAGAGAACCGATGGCTACACCTTC. Translation: CASSQGQRTDGYTF.

The genes are TRBV30 and TRBJ2-2; maybe TRBD1 (5 bases). The length of the CDR3 is 13 residues. Per the germline V gene, CDR1 is GTSNPN and CDR2 is SVGIG (reference sequence). Trimming removed 8 bases from V and 2 bases from J, with 12 bases in between. The CDR3 spells CARQTDNTGELFF. In DNA, the CDR3 is TGTGCCCGACAGACAGATAACACCGGGGAGCTGTTTTTT.

The gene calls are TRBV15 and TRBJ2-1; 9 bases are a match to TRBD1. The germline CDR1 and CDR2 sequences are LNHNV and YYDKDF (reference sequence). Trimming removed 3 bases from V and 9 bases from J; junction bases left unmatched: 12. The CDR3 is made up of 16 amino acids. The CDR3 protein is CATSRASTGGYGEQFF. In DNA form, the CDR3 reads TGTGCCACCAGCAGGGCAAGTACAGGGGGCTACGGTGAGCAGTTCTTC.

The CDR3 sequence is CASSVQVSKQGAYEQYF. CDR3 nucleotide sequence: TGCGCCAGCAGCGTCCAAGTCTCCAAACAGGGGGCCTACGAGCAGTACTTC. J is TRBJ2-7 and V is TRBV4-1; 8 positions match TRBD1. V trimming: 5 bases; J trimming: 2 bases; junction bases outside the gene matches: 14. The CDR3 runs 17 residues. Germline V gene sequence: CDR1 MGHRA, CDR2 YSYEKL.

This sequence joins TRBV4-1 and TRBJ2-1, with D unresolved. This CDR3 is built from 20 residues. Germline CDR1 is MGHRA and CDR2 is YSYEKL. The germline V and J ends were trimmed by 0 bases and 7 bases, with 28 bases remaining between them. The CDR3 spells CASSQDPDPKAWNTRNEQFF. In nucleotides, the CDR3 is TGCGCCAGCAGCCAAGATCCGGATCCTAAAGCGTGGAACACGAGAAATGAGCAGTTCTTC.

The rearrangement uses TRBV19 and TRBJ1-1; 9 nucleotides line up with TRBD1. The germline CDR1 and CDR2 sequences are LNHDA and SQIVND (reference sequence). This CDR3 is built from 15 residues. J gave up 5 bases and V 2 bases, and 6 bases lay outside the gene matches. In DNA form, the CDR3 reads TGTGCCAGTAGTATAACGGGACAGGGAAGAACTGAAGCTTTCTTT. Its translation: CASSITGQGRTEAFF.

This chain links TRBV7-9 with TRBJ2-5; no reliable D call. CDR1 is SEHNR and CDR2 is FQNEAQ in the germline V gene (reference sequence). V was trimmed by 1 base and J by 5 bases, leaving 8 bases between them. This CDR3 is built from 13 residues. Here the CDR3 reads CASSLGAWETQYF. CDR3 bases: TGTGCCAGCAGCTTAGGGGCTTGGGAGACCCAGTACTTC.